Presented here are 27 T cell receptor beta chains from one specimen sequenced in a study of blood T cells in healthy people across ages. A J-beta primer mix and a sample-barcoded 5' primer were used in a second PCR of about 7 to 11 cycles. TCRdb reprocessed the 5' RACE reads with MiXCR, giving one entry per CDR3 protein. The profile covers almost 550,000 distinct CDR3 sequences, with nearly 25% appearing a single time and 8.7% taken by the ten largest. The same sample was also studied in work on T cells of mothers and their children.

Sequencing was done on a sample of blood. The receptor source for this set is a boy aged 5-17 years in good health.

This clonotype was recorded a few times. Here the CDR3 DNA reads TGTGCCAGCAGTCCTTATCCTGACTATGGCTACACCTTC. Its translation: CASSPYPDYGYTF. The chain employs TRBV12-3 or TRBV12-4 and TRBJ1-2; unclear D gene. The CDR3 covers 13 residues. V lost 5 bases to trimming and J lost 3 bases, with 10 bases between them.

The table lists this clonotype with a few counts. The rearrangement uses TRBV6-5 and TRBJ1-2; D remains unclear. Germline lookup yields CDR1 MNHEY and CDR2 SVGAGI. V lost 2 bases to trimming and J lost 12 bases, with 16 bases between them. The CDR3 loop spans 13 amino acids. Here the CDR3 DNA reads TGTGCCAGCAGTTACCGTGACACAGCGAGGAACACCTTC. Protein: CASSYRDTARNTF.

This clonotype turned up a few times. The chain is built from TRBV6-5 and TRBJ2-1, with unresolved D. Trimming took off 5 bases at V and 10 bases at J, with 12 bases between the two ends. This CDR3 has 12 amino acids. From germline, CDR1 is MNHEY and CDR2 SVGAGI. This CDR3 reads CASSAPLGEQFF. The CDR3 DNA reads TGTGCCAGCAGTGCCCCCCTGGGCGAGCAGTTCTTC.

The genes are TRBV11-2 and TRBJ2-1, with D perhaps matching TRBD2 (6 bases). The CDR3 has 14 residues. V dropped 3 bases and J dropped 4 bases, with 10 bases sitting between them. Germline loops: CDR1 SGHAT, CDR2 FQNNGV. CDR3 DNA sequence: TGTGCCAGCAGCTTCACGGACTATTACAATGAGCAGTTCTTC. Its translation: CASSFTDYYNEQFF.

CDR3 region: CASSLWGEGTEAFF. CDR3 nucleotides: TGTGCCAGCAGTTTATGGGGCGAGGGCACTGAAGCTTTCTTT. The chain is built from TRBV12-3 or TRBV12-4 and TRBJ1-1; a weak D match, TRBD1 (5 bases). The CDR3 extends over 14 amino acids. V dropped 2 bases and J dropped 4 bases, with 11 bases sitting between them.

For the CDR3, the DNA is TGTGCCAGCAGCTTTCAGTATGGACAGGGCGAGCAGTACTTC. Encoded protein: CASSFQYGQGEQYF. J is TRBJ2-7 and V is TRBV7-9, with 8 bases fitting TRBD1. Germline V CDR1 and CDR2: SEHNR, FQNEAQ (reference sequence). The CDR3 extends over 14 amino acids. With V trimmed by 3 bases and J by 6 bases, 7 bases remained unmatched.

This clonotype was seen more than once but under ten times. The V call is TRBV5-6, the J call TRBJ2-2, with D possibly called TRBD1 or TRBD2 (5 bases each). CDR3 size: 18 residues. The germline V gene encodes CDR1 SGHDT and CDR2 YYEEEE. The ends were cut back, 4 bases at V and 2 bases at J, with 21 bases in the middle. The CDR3 reads CASSHRYRDGINTGELFF. For the CDR3, the DNA is TGTGCCAGCAGCCATAGATACCGGGACGGAATTAACACCGGGGAGCTGTTTTTT.

This chain uses TRBV29-1 with TRBJ2-4, with D maybe TRBD1 (7 bases). CDR1 is SQVTM and CDR2 is ANQGSEA in the germline V gene. There are 14 residues in the CDR3. V gave up 3 bases and J gave up 5 bases, with 14 bases separating them. CDR3 sequence: CSVEGGTGENIQYF. The DNA of the CDR3 is TGCAGCGTTGAGGGGGGCACAGGGGAAAACATTCAGTACTTC.

This chain joins TRBV20-1 and TRBJ1-1; a weak D match, TRBD1 (6 bases). CDR3 length equals 14 residues. V lost 5 bases to trimming and J lost 2 bases, with 15 bases between them. Germline V gene lookup returns CDR1 DFQATT and CDR2 SNEGSKA (reference sequence). The CDR3 bases are TGCAGTGCTTCCCCTGGCAGGGGCAACACTGAAGCTTTCTTT. Residues: CSASPGRGNTEAFF.

The chain has TRBV29-1 and TRBJ2-5; D is ambiguous. The J call may be mistaken, given a closer DNA end match to TRBJ2-7. The germline gives CDR1 SQVTM, CDR2 ANQGSEA. The CDR3 extends over 12 amino acids. The CDR3 DNA sequence: TGCAGCGTGGGCCCTAGACGAGGCGAGCAGTACTTC. Residues: CSVGPRRGEQYF.

The chain joins TRBV30 to TRBJ2-1, with D possibly being TRBD1 or TRBD2 (5 bases each). Gene TRBJ2-7 matches the end of the DNA better, so the J call may be wrong. Germline-derived CDR1 and CDR2 are GTSNPN and SVGIG (reference sequence). CDR3 length equals 12 residues. CDR3 sequence reads: CASRDHPYEQYF. CDR3 sequence (DNA): TGTGCCTCCCGGGACCATCCCTACGAGCAGTACTTC.

The chain combines TRBV7-9 with TRBJ2-5, with D perhaps TRBD2 (5 bases). Near its end, the DNA agrees better with TRBJ2-7, so the J call may be wrong. This CDR3 is 14 amino acids long. In germline, CDR1 is SEHNR, CDR2 FQNEAQ (reference sequence). The CDR3 region is CASSLPPRGYEQYF. For the CDR3, the DNA is TGTGCCAGCAGCTTACCCCCACGGGGCTACGAGCAGTACTTC.

This clonotype has a single count. This rearrangement joins TRBV27 to TRBJ1-1; D is unresolved. Germline assignment: CDR1 MNHEY and CDR2 SMNVEV (reference sequence). Trimming took 4 bases from V and 1 from J, leaving 7 bases between them. The CDR3 length is 13 residues. CDR3 coding DNA: TGTGCCAGCAGTTCTAAGCAGAACACTGAAGCTTTCTTT. Encoded protein: CASSSKQNTEAFF.

The chain is built from TRBV4-3 and TRBJ2-7; no clear D. This CDR3 is built from 14 residues. Germline V gene data show CDR1 as LGHNA and CDR2 as YSLEER. The V and J ends lost 0 bases and 1 base respectively, with 7 bases between them. The CDR3 spells CASSQDLYSYEQYF. In DNA form, the CDR3 reads TGCGCCAGCAGCCAAGATTTGTATTCCTACGAGCAGTACTTC.

V usage is TRBV7-2 and J usage is TRBJ2-3; 10 bases are shared with TRBD2. V lost 1 base, J lost 5 bases, and 3 bases stayed unmatched. Germline V CDR1 and CDR2: SGHTA, FQGNSA. The CDR3 covers 15 residues. The CDR3 DNA reads as TGTGCCAGCAGCTTAGTTAGCGGGGGGCAAGATACGCAGTATTTT. It yields the protein CASSLVSGGQDTQYF.

The chain uses TRBV7-2 and TRBJ2-5; D gene uncertain. The end of the DNA fits TRBJ2-1 better, so the J call may be wrong. Germline V gene lookup returns CDR1 SGHTA and CDR2 FQGNSA. The CDR3 totals 15 residues. The CDR3 region has the DNA TGTGCCAGCAGCTTAGCGCAGAGCTCCTACAATGAGCAGTTCTTC. Its translation is CASSLAQSSYNEQFF.

This chain joins TRBV5-1 and TRBJ2-3; D uncertain. Germline CDR1 is SGHRS and CDR2 is YFSETQ. V was pared by 4 bases and J by 2 bases, with 17 bases between. This CDR3 spans 16 amino acids. CDR3 region: CASSPGVAANTDTQYF. The DNA for the CDR3 is TGCGCCAGCAGCCCTGGTGTGGCAGCTAACACAGATACGCAGTATTTT.

V is TRBV3-1 and J is TRBJ1-1; D not certain. Germline values: CDR1 LGHDT, CDR2 YNNKEL (reference sequence). The CDR3 is 15 amino acids. V lost 3 bases to trimming and J lost 2 bases, with 13 bases between them. CDR3 amino acids: CASSHPPTGNTEAFF. In DNA, the CDR3 is TGTGCCAGCAGCCATCCCCCCACGGGTAACACTGAAGCTTTCTTT.

In regard to this clonotype: Its ends do not fully match the called genes, so a read error is possible. The genes are TRBV5-1 and TRBJ2-1, with a tentative D call TRBD2 (5 bases). Germline V gene data show CDR1 as SGHRS and CDR2 as YFSETQ. The CDR3 has 17 amino acids. CDR3 bases: TGCGCCAGCAGCTTGCCTCCCCGGACTCGGATCTACAATGAGGAGTTCTTC. Translation gives CASSLPPRTRIYNEEFF.

V gene TRBV10-3 combines with J gene TRBJ1-1; D gene ambiguous. Deletions cut 3 bases from V and 0 bases from J, with 8 bases between. CDR1 and CDR2 (germline): ENHRY, SYGVKD. The CDR3 is 14 residues long. The CDR3 DNA reads TGTGCCATCAGTGATGAGCGCCTGAACACTGAAGCTTTCTTT. Encoded protein: CAISDERLNTEAFF.

This clonotype was recorded a few times. The chain uses TRBV7-9 and TRBJ2-1, with 8 bases that match TRBD2. The CDR3 spans 17 residues. With V trimmed by 5 bases and J by 0 bases, 9 bases remained unmatched. Germline CDR1 reads SEHNR; CDR2 reads FQNEAQ (reference sequence). Here the CDR3 reads CASSKKLAGGSYNEQFF. The DNA of the CDR3 is TGTGCCAGCAGCAAAAAGCTAGCGGGCGGCTCCTACAATGAGCAGTTCTTC.

This clonotype was seen only a few times. The CDR3 DNA follows: TGTGCCAGCAGCTTAGTCCGGCGGGCTAGCGGGACCGGGGAGCTGTTTTTT. It yields the protein CASSLVRRASGTGELFF. This chain joins TRBV7-2 and TRBJ2-2, with TRBD2 identical over 8 bases. This CDR3 has 17 amino acids. In germline, CDR1 is SGHTA, CDR2 FQGNSA. V was clipped by 1 base and J by 5 bases; unmatched bases: 9.

The chain uses TRBV7-9 and TRBJ2-3, with D unclear. The CDR3 extends over 15 amino acids. The V and J ends lost 4 bases and 0 bases respectively, with 11 bases between them. Germline lookup yields CDR1 SEHNR and CDR2 FQNEAQ (reference sequence). The CDR3 DNA sequence: TGTGCCAGCAGCTCATTTCGCGGCAGCACAGATACGCAGTATTTT. Translation: CASSSFRGSTDTQYF.

This clonotype showed up just a few times. This chain links TRBV4-3 with TRBJ1-2; D gene uncertain. Germline loops: CDR1 LGHNA, CDR2 YSLEER. V gave up 4 bases and J gave up 3 bases, with 15 bases separating them. The CDR3 runs 15 residues. The CDR3 loop reads CASSLRGRWDYGYTF. CDR3 sequence (DNA): TGCGCCAGCAGCCTCAGAGGAAGGTGGGACTATGGCTACACCTTC.

This clonotype was recorded a few times. This chain joins TRBV7-2 and TRBJ2-7; D gene unclear. The CDR3 runs to 13 residues. The germline V and J ends were trimmed by 5 bases and 0 bases, with 8 bases remaining between them. Germline V gene sequence: CDR1 SGHTA, CDR2 FQGNSA. This chain's CDR3 is CASSPSNSYEQYF. DNA for the CDR3: TGTGCCAGCAGCCCCTCCAACTCCTACGAGCAGTACTTC. Using reference TRBV7-2 and TRBJ2-7 for the parts outside the CDR3, the full variable domain is GAGVSQSPSNKVTEKGKDVELRCDPISGHTALYWYRQSLGQGLEFLIYFQGNSAPDKSGLPSDRFSAERTGGSVSTLTIQRTQQEDSAVYLCASSPSNSYEQYFGPGTRLTVT.

The CDR3 protein is CASSGGSGGGYEQYF. Written as DNA, the CDR3 is TGTGCCAGCAGTGGCGGTAGCGGGGGAGGCTACGAGCAGTACTTC. The chain couples TRBV2 to TRBJ2-5; TRBD2 matches at 9 bases. Judging by the DNA end, TRBJ2-7 fits better; the J call may be wrong. The germline V gene has CDR1 SNHLY and CDR2 FYNNEI. This CDR3 is built from 15 residues.

This clonotype came up a few times. The chain carries TRBV2 and TRBJ2-1; TRBD2 matches 13 bases. Germline V gene data show CDR1 as SNHLY and CDR2 as FYNNEI. The CDR3 runs 14 residues. J lost 15 bases, V lost 2 bases, and 7 bases had no gene match. The CDR3 region has the DNA TGTGCCAGCAGTGAAACTAGCGGGAGGGCGGGTACGTTCTTC. It yields the protein CASSETSGRAGTFF.